The 9 T cell receptor beta chains below come from one sample, sequenced in a study of T-cell reconstitution after alpha-beta-depleted transplantation in children. Unique molecular identifiers were built into the TCRbeta library. TCRdb itself ran the PCR reads through MiXCR, one entry per CDR3 protein. The sample carries 450,000 to 600,000 distinct CDR3 sequences, 15% to 20% recorded once. Sequencing used PBMCs from the stem cell graft donor, obtained from the stem cell graft. These receptors came from a human donor who donated a stem cell graft to a child with acute lymphoblastic leukemia.

The chain employs TRBV5-1 and TRBJ2-7; D not certain. V was shortened by 1 base and J by 2 bases, with 10 bases between the two germline ends. The CDR3 covers 14 residues. Germline values: CDR1 SGHRS, CDR2 YFSETQ. The CDR3 region is CASSLRVSTYEQYF. The CDR3 DNA sequence: TGCGCCAGCAGCTTGAGGGTCTCGACCTACGAGCAGTACTTC. Supplemented by reference TRBV5-1 and TRBJ2-7, the full variable domain reads KAGVTQTPRYLIKTRGQQVTLSCSPISGHRSVSWYQQTPGQGLQFLFEYFSETQRNKGNFPGRFSGRQFSNSRSEMNVSTLELGDSALYLCASSLRVSTYEQYFGPGTRLTVT.

This clonotype has just a few counts. The CDR3 protein is CASSLGAKNIQYF. The CDR3 nucleotides read TGCGCCAGCAGCTTGGGAGCCAAAAACATTCAGTACTTC. The genes are TRBV5-1 and TRBJ2-4; no clear D gene. This CDR3 has 13 amino acids. Germline lookup yields CDR1 SGHRS and CDR2 YFSETQ. V was trimmed by 0 bases and J by 0 bases, leaving 1 base between them.

This chain links TRBV10-2 with TRBJ2-5; D is ambiguous. The CDR3 sequence is 11 residues long. V lost 6 bases, J lost 11 bases, and 13 bases lay in between. Germline-derived CDR1 and CDR2 are WSHSY and SAAADI. The DNA of the CDR3 is TGCGCCAGCAGCGACCGAGGCCGGCAGTACTTC. It translates to CASSDRGRQYF.

The gene calls are TRBV6-1 and TRBJ1-1; TRBD1 might be the D (6 bases). Germline V gene lookup returns CDR1 MNHNS and CDR2 SASEGT. Trimming took off 6 bases at V and 6 bases at J, with 17 bases between the two ends. This CDR3 contains 14 residues. Here the CDR3 DNA reads TGTGCCAGCAGCCCCCCCGGGGGGCAGGCTGAAGCTTTCTTT. It codes for CASSPPGGQAEAFF.

The chain uses TRBV27 and TRBJ2-7; 7 bases map to TRBD2. Looked up from germline, CDR1 is MNHEY and CDR2 is SMNVEV (reference sequence). The CDR3 has 15 residues. With 2 bases clipped from V and 6 bases from J, the junction kept 10 bases outside the gene matches. In nucleotides, the CDR3 is TGTGCCAGCAGTTTAGGGGAGGGGAAGGCTGCCGAGCAGTACTTC. Residues: CASSLGEGKAAEQYF.

This clonotype was found a few times. This chain links TRBV6-1 with TRBJ2-7; tentative D call: TRBD1 (7 bases). The CDR3 totals 15 residues. V was trimmed by 6 bases and J by 0 bases, leaving 15 bases between them. Germline loops: CDR1 MNHNS, CDR2 SASEGT. DNA of the CDR3: TGTGCCAGCAGCCGGGGGACAGCCCTCTCCTACGAGCAGTACTTC. It specifies CASSRGTALSYEQYF.

CDR3 sequence reads: CASSLTARNTGELFF. The CDR3, as DNA: TGCGCCAGCAGCTTGACAGCGCGGAACACCGGGGAGCTGTTTTTT. The chain links TRBV5-1 to TRBJ2-2; D unresolved. Germline V gene lookup returns CDR1 SGHRS and CDR2 YFSETQ. The CDR3 is 15 amino acids. V shed 1 base and J shed 1 base, with 8 bases lying between them.

Only a few counts were recorded for this clonotype. This chain joins TRBV5-1 and TRBJ2-1; 7 bases agree with TRBD1. Unmatched junction bases numbered 6, after V lost 4 bases and J lost 5 bases. The V gene's germline CDR1 is SGHRS and CDR2 YFSETQ. The CDR3 runs 14 residues. CDR3 region: CASSRGQVNNEQFF. The CDR3 bases are TGCGCCAGCAGCCGCGGACAGGTTAACAATGAGCAGTTCTTC.

The chain uses TRBV15 and TRBJ2-3; TRBD2 might be the D (6 bases). CDR1 is LNHNV and CDR2 is YYDKDF in the germline V gene (reference sequence). V was pared by 5 bases and J by 2 bases, with 20 bases between. The CDR3 has 17 residues. CDR3 sequence (DNA): TGTGCCACCAGCCGTTACATCCGGGACTTCTCCACAGATACGCAGTATTTT. Its protein product is CATSRYIRDFSTDTQYF.